This is a list of T cell receptor beta chains from one sample in a study of CD8 T cells in Susac syndrome. TCRdb re-called the immunoSEQ multiplex PCR reads with MiXCR, one entry per CDR3 protein. Here the sample spans 180,000 or so distinct CDR3 sequences, 85% to 95% being singletons. Sequencing was done on a sample of CD4+ T cells from PBMCs. These receptors originate from a human donor with Susac syndrome. Each CDR3 is given with its conserved first and last residue. The D gene is left open where the match is weak. Only part of the rows carry a size: once, few, many, or a class if the clone is expanded.

cdr3_length d_call clone_size j_call v_call cdr3_nt cdr3_aa
12 NA NA TRBJ1-1 TRBV29-1 TGCAGCGTTGGGACGGTGAACACTGAAGCTTTCTTT CSVGTVNTEAFF
13 NA NA TRBJ1-4 TRBV6-2/TRBV6-3 TGTGCCAGCAGTAAACGGACCGGTGAAAAACTGTTTTTT CASSKRTGEKLFF
14 TRBD2 NA TRBJ2-7 TRBV20-1 TGCAGTGCTAGACGCCCTAGCGGCGGTTACGAGCAGTACTTC CSARRPSGGYEQYF
14 TRBD1 NA TRBJ1-1 TRBV12-3/TRBV12-4 TGTGCCAGCACCCAACCGACAGGGCTCACTGAAGCTTTCTTT CASTQPTGLTEAFF
14 NA NA TRBJ1-1 TRBV6-5 TGTGCCAGCAGGGCACCGGGGAAGAACACTGAAGCTTTCTTT CASRAPGKNTEAFF
15 TRBD2 NA TRBJ2-7 TRBV4-2 TGTGCCAGCAGCCATAATAGCGGGATTATCTACGAGCAGTACTTC CASSHNSGIIYEQYF
13 NA NA TRBJ2-3 TRBV29-1 TGCAGCGATCCGCGTCCCAAAAGAGATACGCAGTATTTT CSDPRPKRDTQYF
14 TRBD1 NA TRBJ1-4 TRBV30 TGTGCCTGGAGTCCCGGGACAGGGAATGAAAAACTGTTTTTT CAWSPGTGNEKLFF
14 NA once TRBJ2-3 TRBV20-1 TGCAGCCCATGGGAGAGGGAGAGCACAGATACGCAGTATTTT CSPWERESTDTQYF
16 TRBD1 NA TRBJ2-7 TRBV6-2/TRBV6-3 TGTGCCAGCAGCCAGACAGGGGATCCAAGCTCCTACGAGCAGTACTTC CASSQTGDPSSYEQYF
13 NA NA TRBJ1-5 TRBV30 TGTGCCTGGAGCCGGGGTAACAATCAGCCCCAGCATTTT CAWSRGNNQPQHF